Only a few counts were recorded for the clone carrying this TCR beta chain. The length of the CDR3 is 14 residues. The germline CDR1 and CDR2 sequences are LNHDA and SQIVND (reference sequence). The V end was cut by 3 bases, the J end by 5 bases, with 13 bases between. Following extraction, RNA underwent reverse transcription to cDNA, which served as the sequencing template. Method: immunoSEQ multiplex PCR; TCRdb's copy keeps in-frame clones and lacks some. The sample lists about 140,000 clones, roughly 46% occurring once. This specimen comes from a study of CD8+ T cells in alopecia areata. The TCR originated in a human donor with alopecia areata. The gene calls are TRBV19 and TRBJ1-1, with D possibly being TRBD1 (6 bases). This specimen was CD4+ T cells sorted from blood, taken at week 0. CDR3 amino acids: CASSIPGGLTEAFF. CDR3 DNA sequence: TGTGCCAGTAGTATCCCGGGGGGCTTGACTGAAGCTTTCTTT.